The 9 T cell receptor beta chains below come from one sample, sequenced in a study of T cells in Graves' hyperthyroidism and ophthalmopathy (dated by TCRdb to the late 2010s). Preparation of the library involved multiplex PCR. Sequencing used an Illumina HiSeq 2000. The TCR beta CDR3 regions were amplified from the RNA transcripts. A first-round RT-PCR of the TCR CDR3 used the HTBI primer set with the Qiagen OneStep RT-PCR kit. The public reads were reanalyzed by TCRdb: fastp trimming at Q25, MiXCR alignment, in-frame beta chains only. Entries that share a CDR3 protein sequence are merged under the most common genes and DNA. The sample yields approximately 480,000 distinct CDR3 sequences; around 20% were counted once. The ten top clones hold more than 20% of the sample. The sample consisted of blood. The receptors derive from a man younger than 35 with Graves' hyperthyroidism.

This clonotype was counted ten times or more. The J gene is TRBJ2-7, the V gene TRBV10-3, with 7 bases identical to TRBD1. Germline assignment: CDR1 ENHRY and CDR2 SYGVKD. V shed 6 bases and J 1 base; nucleotides not matched to a gene: 6. CDR3 length: 14 residues. The CDR3 is CAISRTGASYEQYF. CDR3 coding DNA: TGTGCCATCAGCCGGACAGGAGCATCCTACGAGCAGTACTTC.

V usage is TRBV18 and J usage is TRBJ1-5, with D unresolved. Trimming removed 1 base from V and 0 bases from J, with 4 bases in between. The germline V gene encodes CDR1 KGHSH and CDR2 LQKENI. This CDR3 contains 14 residues. CDR3 DNA sequence: TGTGCCAGCTCACCACTACCTAGCAATCAGCCCCAGCATTTT. Its protein is CASSPLPSNQPQHF. Using reference TRBV18 and TRBJ1-5 for the parts outside the CDR3, the full variable domain is NAGVMQNPRHLVRRRGQEARLRCSPMKGHSHVYWYRQLPEEGLKFMVYLQKENIIDESGMPKERFSAEFPKEGPSILRIQQVVRGDSAAYFCASSPLPSNQPQHFGDGTRLSIL.

This clonotype was counted ten times or more. The rearrangement uses TRBV5-4 and TRBJ2-3, with no clear D. Deletions cut 4 bases from V and 0 bases from J, with 15 bases between. In germline, CDR1 is SGHNT, CDR2 YYREEE (reference sequence). This CDR3 has 16 residues. CDR3 protein: CASSTRISPSTDTQYF. The CDR3 DNA reads TGTGCCAGCAGCACCCGGATTTCCCCGAGCACAGATACGCAGTATTTT.

This clonotype was seen ten or more times. The rearrangement joins TRBV6-1 to TRBJ1-1; D is ambiguous. CDR1 is MNHNS, CDR2 SASEGT, per germline. The CDR3 is 13 residues long. V gave up 6 bases and J gave up 0 bases, with 8 bases separating them. CDR3 sequence: CASRNSLNTEAFF. CDR3 nucleotides: TGTGCCAGCAGGAACAGTCTGAACACTGAAGCTTTCTTT.

This clonotype came up many times. V usage is TRBV6-1 and J usage is TRBJ2-2; TRBD2 matches 10 bases. Germline V gene data show CDR1 as MNHNS and CDR2 as SASEGT. V shed 6 bases and J 5 bases; nucleotides not matched to a gene: 6. The CDR3 is 15 residues long. CDR3 DNA sequence: TGTGCCAGCAGGCGTAGCGGGGGGTTGACCGGGGAGCTGTTTTTT. Translating gives CASRRSGGLTGELFF.

In its sample, this clonotype was seen a few times. The chain recombines TRBV10-3 with TRBJ2-7; tentatively, D is TRBD1 (5 bases). Germline assignment: CDR1 ENHRY and CDR2 SYGVKD. This CDR3 region has 12 residues. V was cut by 6 bases and J by 10 bases, with 16 bases left in between. This CDR3 is CAISGPSGNQYF. CDR3 bases: TGTGCCATCAGCGGGCCTTCAGGGAACCAGTACTTC.

This clonotype has at least ten counts. The rearrangement links TRBV7-9 to TRBJ2-7, with D perhaps TRBD1 or TRBD2 (5 bases each). V shed 5 bases and J shed 6 bases, with 14 bases lying between them. This CDR3 comprises 13 residues. Germline lookup yields CDR1 SEHNR and CDR2 FQNEAQ (reference sequence). DNA for the CDR3: TGTGCCAGCAGCCCGGGACCGATCGCCGAGCAGTACTTC. It is translated as CASSPGPIAEQYF. Complete variable domain (other parts from reference TRBV7-9 and TRBJ2-7): DTGVSQNPRHKITKRGQNVTFRCDPISEHNRLYWYRQTLGQGPEFLTYFQNEAQLEKSRLLSDRFSAERPKGSFSTLEIQRTEQGDSAMYLCASSPGPIAEQYFGPGTRLTVT.

In this sample, this clonotype turned up a few times. The V and J genes are TRBV3-1 and TRBJ1-2; D may be TRBD1 (6 bases). V was shortened by 4 bases and J by 3 bases, with 12 bases between the two germline ends. The CDR3 is 14 amino acids. From germline, CDR1 is LGHDT and CDR2 YNNKEL (reference sequence). As DNA, the CDR3 is TGTGCCAGCAGCCGGGGGCCACTAGACTATGGCTACACCTTC. Translation gives CASSRGPLDYGYTF. The full variable domain, with the rest looked up from reference TRBV3-1 and TRBJ1-2, is DTAVSQTPKYLVTQMGNDKSIKCEQNLGHDTMYWYKQDSKKFLKIMFSYNNKELIINETVPNRFSPKSPDKAHLNLHINSLELGDSAVYFCASSRGPLDYGYTFGSGTRLTVV.

In its sample, this clonotype was seen many times. This chain links TRBV6-1 with TRBJ1-5; TRBD1 aligns across 9 bases. CDR1 and CDR2 from the germline V gene are MNHNS and SASEGT. The CDR3 sequence is 19 residues long. J lost 4 bases, V lost 1 base, and 14 bases had no gene match. The CDR3 spells CASSEGLGTGSVGNQPQHF. The CDR3 DNA sequence: TGTGCCAGCAGTGAAGGTCTGGGGACAGGGTCCGTTGGGAATCAGCCCCAGCATTTT.